These T cell receptor beta chains were read from a single sample in a study of CD8+ T cells in alopecia areata. Here immunoSEQ multiplex PCR was the method, and the copy in TCRdb shows in-frame clones only, minus some. The sample records about 110,000 clones, almost 60% being singletons. Source material: CD8+ T cells sorted from blood. Every receptor here comes from a human donor in good health. CDR3s include the opening cysteine and the closing phenylalanine or tryptophan. D genes are given only for firm matches. Only some rows state a clone size, as once, few, many or a class for expanded clones.

15	TRBV19	TRBJ2-6	NA	few	CASSLWGSGANVLTF	TGTGCCAGCTCACTGTGGGGATCTGGGGCCAACGTCCTGACTTTC
15	TRBV11-2	TRBJ1-2	TRBD1	NA	CASSLGGQGAFGYTF	TGTGCCAGCAGCTTAGGGGGACAGGGGGCGTTTGGCTACACCTTC
12	TRBV10-2	TRBJ1-1	NA	NA	CASSLDAGEAFF	TGCGCCAGCTCTCTGGACGCAGGAGAAGCTTTCTTT
17	TRBV4-3	TRBJ2-7	TRBD1	once	CASSQDIPGQGHQEQYF	TGCGCCAGCAGCCAAGATATACCGGGACAGGGTCATCAGGAGCAGTACTTC
12	TRBV9	TRBJ2-7	TRBD2	NA	CASSGTSGEQYF	TGTGCCAGCTCAGGGACTAGCGGTGAGCAGTACTTC
13	TRBV21-1	TRBJ2-2	NA	few	CASSKGPTGELFF	TGTGCCAGCAGCAAGGGCCCCACCGGGGAGCTGTTTTTT
12	TRBV7-6	TRBJ2-3	NA	NA	CASSWGTDTQYF	TGTGCCAGCAGCTGGGGCACAGATACGCAGTATTTT
15	TRBV4-3	TRBJ2-1	TRBD1	few	CASSQDGTGSNEQFF	TGCGCCAGCAGCCAAGACGGGACAGGGTCCAATGAGCAGTTCTTC
14	TRBV13	TRBJ2-7	TRBD1	NA	CASSPEGQGAEQYF	TGTGCCAGCAGCCCCGAGGGACAGGGGGCCGAGCAGTACTTC
15	TRBV9	TRBJ1-6	TRBD1	NA	CASSTRDRVNSPLHF	TGTGCCAGCAGCACTCGGGACAGGGTCAATTCACCCCTCCACTTT
10	TRBV13	TRBJ1-1	NA	once	CASSQREAFF	TGTGCCAGCAGCCAGCGCGAAGCTTTCTTT
16	TRBV5-6	TRBJ1-1	NA	NA	CASSLGPDSLVTEAFF	TGTGCCAGCAGCTTGGGACCTGACAGCTTGGTAACTGAAGCTTTCTTT
11	TRBV5-4	TRBJ2-2	NA	few	CASSFAGELFF	TGTGCCAGCAGCTTCGCTGGGGAGCTGTTTTTT
16	TRBV29-1	TRBJ2-7	TRBD1	few	CSVELTGDRGPYEQYF	TGCAGCGTTGAACTCACGGGAGACAGGGGCCCCTACGAGCAGTACTTC
14	TRBV7-8	TRBJ2-5	NA	NA	CASSLVHQGETQYF	TGTGCCAGCAGCTTAGTTCACCAAGGGGAGACCCAGTACTTC
12	TRBV30	TRBJ2-3	NA	NA	CAWTPLSDTQYF	TGTGCCTGGACCCCTCTTAGCGATACGCAGTATTTT
16	TRBV7-8	TRBJ2-5	NA	NA	CASRARRGGVRETQYF	TGTGCCAGCCGAGCCCGAAGAGGGGGGGTCAGGGAGACCCAGTACTTC
14	TRBV4-2	TRBJ2-7	NA	NA	CASSQLREFSEQYF	TGTGCCAGCAGCCAACTCAGGGAATTCTCCGAGCAGTACTTC
15	TRBV23-1	TRBJ2-7	TRBD1	few	CASSHDRGKWYEQYF	TGCGCCAGCAGTCACGACAGGGGGAAATGGTACGAGCAGTACTTC
15	TRBV18	TRBJ2-4	NA	NA	CASSPLRVGWDIQYF	TGTGCCAGCTCACCGCTCAGGGTTGGATGGGACATTCAGTACTTC
13	TRBV9	TRBJ2-3	NA	few	CASSVGRTDTQYF	TGTGCCAGCAGCGTAGGGCGCACAGATACGCAGTATTTT
15	TRBV11-2	TRBJ2-2	TRBD1	NA	CASRPGTGGTGELFF	TGTGCCAGCAGGCCCGGGACAGGGGGAACCGGGGAGCTGTTTTTT
17	TRBV4-1	TRBJ1-1	NA	NA	CASSQDRPMAGDTEAFF	TGCGCCAGCAGCCAAGATCGTCCTATGGCAGGGGACACTGAAGCTTTCTTT
14	TRBV28	TRBJ2-7	TRBD1	few	CASTAGTGVYEQYF	TGTGCCAGTACAGCCGGGACAGGGGTGTACGAGCAGTACTTC
15	TRBV6-5	TRBJ2-1	TRBD2	NA	CASSRGLARLEEQFF	TGTGCCAGCAGCCGCGGACTAGCGAGGTTAGAGGAGCAGTTCTTC
13	TRBV4-2	TRBJ2-2	NA	NA	CASSPGPTGELFF	TGTGCCAGCAGCCCGGGCCCCACCGGGGAGCTGTTTTTT
11	TRBV7-2	TRBJ2-2	NA	few	CASSLSGELFF	TGTGCCAGCAGCTTATCCGGGGAGCTGTTTTTT
12	TRBV29-1	TRBJ1-5	NA	NA	CSDTDRNQPQHF	TGCAGCGATACCGACCGGAATCAGCCCCAGCATTTT
13	TRBV5-6	TRBJ2-7	TRBD2	NA	CASSSTSLYEQYF	TGTGCCAGCAGCTCGACTAGCTTGTACGAGCAGTACTTC
16	TRBV5-6	TRBJ2-3	TRBD1	NA	CASSPDRGWLTDTQYF	TGTGCCAGCAGCCCCGACAGGGGGTGGTTAACAGATACGCAGTATTTT
15	TRBV27	TRBJ2-7	TRBD1	NA	CASSQPGTGGHEQYF	TGTGCCAGCAGTCAGCCCGGGACAGGGGGCCACGAGCAGTACTTC
15	TRBV6-5	TRBJ2-2	NA	NA	CASSLLSGLAGELFF	TGTGCCAGCAGTTTACTCTCAGGGTTGGCCGGGGAGCTGTTTTTT
15	TRBV15	TRBJ2-1	TRBD1	NA	CATSRAPMTGDEQFF	TGTGCCACCAGCAGAGCCCCGATGACAGGGGATGAGCAGTTCTTC
15	TRBV13	TRBJ2-1	TRBD2	NA	CASSLSDSGVPRQFF	TGTGCCAGCAGCTTATCGGATAGCGGGGTTCCGAGGCAGTTCTTC
11	TRBV7-9	TRBJ2-7	TRBD2	NA	CAWEGPYEQYF	TGTGCCTGGGAGGGCCCCTACGAGCAGTACTTC
14	TRBV11-2	TRBJ2-7	NA	NA	CASSLWTETYEQYF	TGTGCCAGCAGCTTGTGGACAGAAACCTACGAGCAGTACTTC
13	TRBV2	TRBJ2-2	NA	few	CASRPYRIGELFF	TGTGCCAGCAGACCGTATCGGATCGGGGAGCTGTTTTTT
14	TRBV4-1	TRBJ2-1	TRBD2	NA	CASSQGRGGYEQFF	TGCGCCAGCAGCCAAGGGCGGGGGGGGTATGAGCAGTTCTTC
17	TRBV9	TRBJ2-5	TRBD1	NA	CASSVAGTGQQQETQYF	TGTGCCAGCAGCGTAGCAGGGACAGGACAACAGCAAGAGACCCAGTACTTC
14	TRBV6-5	TRBJ2-3	NA	NA	CASSDLVPPDTQYF	TGTGCCAGCAGTGACCTCGTCCCCCCAGATACGCAGTATTTT
18	TRBV29-1	TRBJ2-3	NA	NA	CSALVRLRFSVWADTQYF	TGCAGCGCCCTCGTACGTTTGAGATTTAGTGTGTGGGCAGATACGCAGTATTTT
14	TRBV6-1	TRBJ2-7	NA	large	CASSEMGGSDEQYF	TGTGCCAGCAGTGAAATGGGGGGAAGCGACGAGCAGTACTTC
14	TRBV28	TRBJ2-5	TRBD1	NA	CASSQTGTQETQYF	TGTGCCAGCAGCCAGACAGGGACCCAAGAGACCCAGTACTTC
17	TRBV4-2	TRBJ2-3	TRBD2	NA	CASSHPRLAGGQDTQYF	TGTGCCAGCAGCCATCCCCGACTAGCGGGGGGGCAAGATACGCAGTATTTT
16	TRBV19	TRBJ1-1	NA	NA	CASSMGQGAFNTEAFF	TGTGCCAGTAGTATGGGGCAGGGTGCTTTTAACACTGAAGCTTTCTTT
16	TRBV2	TRBJ1-1	TRBD1	few	CASSFLQGKGPTEAFF	TGTGCCAGCAGCTTCTTACAGGGGAAGGGGCCCACTGAAGCTTTCTTT
12	TRBV13	TRBJ2-3	NA	few	CASSSYGDTQYF	TGTGCCAGCAGCTCTTACGGGGATACGCAGTATTTT
13	TRBV7-2	TRBJ2-7	NA	NA	CASSLLPSYEQYF	TGTGCCAGCAGCCTCCTTCCCTCCTACGAGCAGTACTTC
14	TRBV7-9	TRBJ1-2	TRBD1	NA	CATHRGNWPYGYTF	TGTGCCACCCACAGGGGGAATTGGCCCTATGGCTACACCTTC
15	TRBV7-9	TRBJ1-2	NA	NA	CASSLDRGQNYGYTF	TGTGCCAGCAGCTTAGATAGAGGTCAGAACTATGGCTACACCTTC